The next 8 T cell receptor beta chains were all read from a single sample in a study of T-cell memory formation after mild COVID-19. TCRdb redid the calling of the 5' RACE reads with MiXCR, one entry per CDR3 protein. The data show about 350,000 distinct CDR3 sequences, approximately 14% seen once. The sequenced material came from PBMCs or a T cell subset sorted from them (not recorded which). These receptors came from a man younger than 35 who had mild COVID-19 (a few samples of this study predate the infection). Cell type and time point are not known.

This clonotype occurred many times. The rearrangement joins TRBV20-1 to TRBJ2-2; possible D gene TRBD1, 5 bases. This CDR3 region has 15 residues. Germline assignment: CDR1 DFQATT and CDR2 SNEGSKA (reference sequence). The V end was cut by 2 bases, the J end by 4 bases, with 14 bases between. CDR3 protein: CSARMAGLGTGELFF. CDR3 nucleotides: TGCAGTGCTAGAATGGCAGGGCTGGGCACCGGGGAGCTGTTTTTT.

The chain has TRBV6-2 or TRBV6-3 and TRBJ2-2; possibly TRBD2 for D (5 bases). Germline V CDR1 and CDR2: MNHEY, SVGEGT. Trimming removed 2 bases from V and 4 bases from J, with 17 bases in between. The CDR3 loop spans 17 amino acids. CDR3 coding DNA: TGTGCCAGCAGTTACCACCTCGGACTGCAATTCACCGGGGAGCTGTTTTTT. It codes for CASSYHLGLQFTGELFF.

This clonotype appeared many times. The chain recombines TRBV5-1 with TRBJ2-1; TRBD2 aligns across 12 bases. The germline gives CDR1 SGHRS, CDR2 YFSETQ. The CDR3 extends over 17 amino acids. V dropped 4 bases and J dropped 6; count of bases not matched to a gene: 11. CDR3 in amino acids: CASSPRLAGAFPNEQFF. The CDR3 DNA reads TGCGCCAGCAGCCCTAGACTAGCGGGGGCATTCCCCAATGAGCAGTTCTTC. The whole variable domain, filled in from reference TRBV5-1 and TRBJ2-1, reads KAGVTQTPRYLIKTRGQQVTLSCSPISGHRSVSWYQQTPGQGLQFLFEYFSETQRNKGNFPGRFSGRQFSNSRSEMNVSTLELGDSALYLCASSPRLAGAFPNEQFFGPGTRLTVL.

In this sample, this clonotype turned up a few times. This chain uses TRBV7-9 with TRBJ1-2; 8 nucleotides agree with TRBD1. V shed 11 bases and J 3 bases; nucleotides not matched to a gene: 8. The CDR3 length is 13 residues. The germline V gene encodes CDR1 SEHNR and CDR2 FQNEAQ (reference sequence). This chain's CDR3 is CAGGQGLDYGYTF. The CDR3 nucleotides read TGTGCCGGTGGACAGGGCCTGGACTATGGCTACACCTTC.

This clonotype appeared a few times. The chain carries TRBV2 and TRBJ2-3, with TRBD1 as a possible D gene (5 bases). Germline V gene data show CDR1 as SNHLY and CDR2 as FYNNEI. The CDR3 length is 14 residues. Deletions cut 4 bases from V and 1 base from J, with 9 bases between. The CDR3 DNA reads as TGTGCCAGCAGTGGGCAGGGTGGCACAGATACGCAGTATTTT. Its translation is CASSGQGGTDTQYF.

This clonotype was seen a few times. The chain combines TRBV6-2 or TRBV6-3 with TRBJ2-1, with D possibly being TRBD1 or TRBD2 (6 bases each). Between the trimmed V and J ends, which lost 8 bases and 2 bases, there was a span of 19 bases. This CDR3 comprises 16 residues. Germline lookup yields CDR1 MNHEY and CDR2 SVGEGT. This chain's CDR3 is CASCPTPGATYNEQFF. The CDR3 DNA reads as TGTGCCAGCTGCCCGACGCCGGGGGCCACCTACAATGAGCAGTTCTTC.

The J gene is TRBJ2-1, the V gene TRBV6-2 or TRBV6-3; a possible D gene is TRBD2 (5 bases). The CDR3 covers 14 residues. V was clipped by 5 bases and J by 6 bases, with 14 bases between them. CDR1 is MNHEY and CDR2 is SVGEGT in the germline V gene. The CDR3 nucleotides read TGTGCCAGCAGTGGCTGGAGGCCTGGCAATGAGCAGTTCTTC. Amino acids: CASSGWRPGNEQFF.

This clonotype was observed many times. This chain joins TRBV6-5 and TRBJ2-5, with TRBD2 matching 11 bases. The V segment lost 5 bases and the J segment 1 base; nucleotides outside the gene matches: 6. This CDR3 has 16 amino acids. Germline V lookup: CDR1 MNHEY, CDR2 SVGAGI. CDR3 residues: CASSPAGLAVQETQYF. The CDR3 DNA follows: TGTGCCAGCAGTCCAGCGGGACTAGCGGTCCAAGAGACCCAGTACTTC.